These 2 T cell receptor beta chains originate from one sample sequenced in a study of T cells in tuberculosis. Using immunoSEQ multiplex PCR, the repertoire was profiled, and TCRdb retains in-frame clones only, with some absent. Among about 40,000 clones, 90% to 95% were seen once, and the ten largest hold about 12%. The sequenced sample was PBMCs. These receptors all stem from a donor between 10 and 35 years old with latent tuberculosis or without tuberculosis infection. Some clones in this sample may be carry-over from other donors' samples.

The chain combines TRBV10-2 with TRBJ2-3, with TRBD1 matching over 8 bases. Germline assignment: CDR1 WSHSY and CDR2 SAAADI. V gave up 6 bases and J gave up 4 bases; unmatched junction bases: 3. This CDR3 has 13 amino acids. The CDR3 nucleotides read TGCGCCAGCAGCGACAGGGGAGCAGATACGCAGTATTTT. Its translation is CASSDRGADTQYF.

The rearrangement links TRBV19 to TRBJ1-1; no reliable D call. V lost 3 bases, J lost 2 bases, and 10 bases lay in between. This CDR3 spans 14 amino acids. CDR1 is LNHDA, CDR2 SQIVND, per germline (reference sequence). CDR3 in amino acids: CASSISQYNTEAFF. The CDR3 nucleotides are TGTGCCAGTAGTATCTCACAGTACAACACTGAAGCTTTCTTT.